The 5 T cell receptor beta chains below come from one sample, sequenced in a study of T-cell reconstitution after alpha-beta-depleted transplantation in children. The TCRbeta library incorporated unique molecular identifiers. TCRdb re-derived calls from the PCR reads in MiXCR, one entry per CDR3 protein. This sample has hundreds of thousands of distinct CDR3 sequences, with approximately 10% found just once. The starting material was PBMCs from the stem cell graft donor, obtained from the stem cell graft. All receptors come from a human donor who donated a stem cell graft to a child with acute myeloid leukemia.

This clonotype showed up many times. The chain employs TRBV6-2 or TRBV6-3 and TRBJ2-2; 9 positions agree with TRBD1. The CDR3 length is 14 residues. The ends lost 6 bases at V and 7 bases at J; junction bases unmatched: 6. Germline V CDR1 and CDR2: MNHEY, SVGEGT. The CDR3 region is CASSRDRAIGELFF. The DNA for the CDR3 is TGTGCCAGCAGCCGGGACAGGGCAATCGGGGAGCTGTTTTTT.

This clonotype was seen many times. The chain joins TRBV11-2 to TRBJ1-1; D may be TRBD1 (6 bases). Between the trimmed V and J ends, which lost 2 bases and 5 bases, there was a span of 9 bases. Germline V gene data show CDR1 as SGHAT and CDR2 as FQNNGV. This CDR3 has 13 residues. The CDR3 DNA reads TGTGCCAGCAGCTTAACAGGGAGGACTGAAGCTTTCTTT. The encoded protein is CASSLTGRTEAFF.

The CDR3: CSARILAPTDTQYF. CDR3 coding DNA: TGCAGTGCTAGAATCCTAGCGCCCACAGATACGCAGTATTTT. The rearrangement uses TRBV20-1 and TRBJ2-3; TRBD2 is a possible D gene (6 bases). Per the germline V gene, CDR1 is DFQATT and CDR2 is SNEGSKA (reference sequence). The CDR3 consists of 14 residues. Deletions cut 2 bases from V and 2 bases from J, with 11 bases between.

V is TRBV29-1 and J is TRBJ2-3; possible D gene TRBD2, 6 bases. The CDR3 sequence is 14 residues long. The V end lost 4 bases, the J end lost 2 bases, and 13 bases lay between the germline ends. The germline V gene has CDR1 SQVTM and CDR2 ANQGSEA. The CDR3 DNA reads TGCAGCGTTGCTTGGGGGGATTCCACAGATACGCAGTATTTT. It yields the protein CSVAWGDSTDTQYF.

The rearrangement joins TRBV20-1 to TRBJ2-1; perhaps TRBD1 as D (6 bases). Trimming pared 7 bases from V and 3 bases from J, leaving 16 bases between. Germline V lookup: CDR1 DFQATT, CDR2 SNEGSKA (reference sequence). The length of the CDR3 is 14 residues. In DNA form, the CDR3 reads TGCAGTGGCACGTATGGACAGAACTACAATGAGCAGTTCTTC. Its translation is CSGTYGQNYNEQFF.